These 11 T cell receptor beta chains came from one sample sequenced in a study of CD8+ T cells in alopecia areata. Sequencing templates came from extracted RNA that was reverse transcribed into cDNA. Libraries were prepared by immunoSEQ multiplex PCR; TCRdb keeps only in-frame clonotypes and omits some of them. The profile shows 100,000 to 150,000 clones, 61% of them singletons. The treatment is: oral pan-JAK inhibitor, 5-10 mg twice daily. The material was CD4+ T cells sorted from blood, obtained at week 4, from a patient treated with tofacitinib. The receptors here all came from a human donor with alopecia areata.

The rearrangement links TRBV4-2 to TRBJ2-4; 8 nucleotides agree with TRBD2. V shed 1 base and J 9 bases; nucleotides not matched to a gene: 5. The CDR3 totals 14 residues. From germline, CDR1 is LGHNA and CDR2 YNFKEQ. Here the CDR3 reads CASSQAGGPGIQYF. The CDR3 nucleotides are TGTGCCAGCAGCCAAGCGGGGGGGCCTGGCATTCAGTACTTC.

J is TRBJ1-2 and V is TRBV5-1; D call uncertain. The ends were cut back, 0 bases at V and 7 bases at J, with 10 bases in the middle. The CDR3 covers 13 residues. Per germline, CDR1 SGHRS and CDR2 YFSETQ. The CDR3 reads CASSLEREGGYTF. For the CDR3, the DNA is TGCGCCAGCAGCTTGGAGAGGGAGGGTGGCTACACCTTC.

The CDR3 sequence is CASSLVASNTGELFF. CDR3 bases: TGCGCCAGCAGCTTGGTGGCTAGCAACACCGGGGAGCTGTTTTTT. The chain carries TRBV5-1 and TRBJ2-2, with D possibly TRBD2 on 5 matching bases. V was trimmed by 0 bases and J by 2 bases, leaving 8 bases between them. There are 15 residues in the CDR3. Germline CDR1 reads SGHRS; CDR2 reads YFSETQ.

This rearrangement joins TRBV5-6 to TRBJ1-4; D gene ambiguous. The CDR3 length is 15 residues. The V gene's germline CDR1 is SGHDT and CDR2 YYEEEE. Trimming removed 0 bases at V and 1 base at J, with 7 bases between. The chain's CDR3 is CASSLVSLTNEKLFF. As DNA, the CDR3 is TGTGCCAGCAGCTTGGTGTCATTAACTAATGAAAAACTGTTTTTT.

This chain joins TRBV7-2 and TRBJ2-3; D is ambiguous. Between the trimmed V and J ends, which lost 5 bases and 2 bases, there was a span of 5 bases. Germline V gene lookup returns CDR1 SGHTA and CDR2 FQGNSA. The CDR3 runs 12 residues. CDR3 bases: TGTGCCAGCAGCCTTGACACAGATACGCAGTATTTT. This encodes CASSLDTDTQYF.

This rearrangement joins TRBV9 to TRBJ1-1; unclear D gene. V lost 5 bases and J lost 3, with 8 bases in between. The CDR3 contains 12 residues. CDR1 is SGDLS, CDR2 YYNGEE, per germline. The CDR3 nucleotides read TGTGCCAGCAGGGGTTTCGACACTGAAGCTTTCTTT. This sequence encodes CASRGFDTEAFF.

This clone was found a few times. The CDR3 sequence: CSVADRAYSGNTIYF. The CDR3 DNA sequence: TGCAGCGTTGCCGACAGGGCATACTCTGGAAACACCATATATTTT. The chain uses TRBV29-1 and TRBJ1-3; 7 bases are a match to TRBD1. The CDR3 has 15 amino acids. The trim removed 4 bases at V and 0 bases at J, leaving 6 bases unmatched. Germline lookup yields CDR1 SQVTM and CDR2 ANQGSEA.

J is TRBJ2-5 and V is TRBV5-1; TRBD1 matches at 7 bases. The CDR3 extends over 14 amino acids. Germline CDR1 and CDR2: SGHRS and YFSETQ. With 0 bases clipped from V and 1 base from J, the junction kept 0 bases outside the gene matches. The CDR3 coding sequence is TGCGCCAGCAGCTTGGGGGACAGCCAAGAGACCCAGTACTTC. This gives the protein CASSLGDSQETQYF. The full variable domain, with the rest looked up from reference TRBV5-1 and TRBJ2-5, is KAGVTQTPRYLIKTRGQQVTLSCSPISGHRSVSWYQQTPGQGLQFLFEYFSETQRNKGNFPGRFSGRQFSNSRSEMNVSTLELGDSALYLCASSLGDSQETQYFGPGTRLLVL.

This clone was recorded once. CDR3 in DNA: TGTGCCAGCAGTCGGGACGGGAAAGAGACCCAGTACTTC. Translating gives CASSRDGKETQYF. This chain uses TRBV7-3 with TRBJ2-5; possibly TRBD1 or TRBD2 for D (5 bases each). Germline loops: CDR1 SGHTA, CDR2 FQGTGA. The CDR3 loop spans 13 amino acids. Between the trimmed V and J ends, which lost 6 bases and 3 bases, there was a span of 11 bases.

The table lists this clone with a count of one. The chain combines TRBV4-3 with TRBJ1-1, with TRBD1 as a possible D gene (6 bases). Germline CDR1 and CDR2: LGHNA and YSLEER. CDR3 length: 15 amino acids. V dropped 3 bases and J dropped 2 bases, with 13 bases sitting between them. The CDR3 region has the DNA TGCGCCAGCAGCCACTACAGGGACCTCAACACTGAAGCTTTCTTT. Its translation is CASSHYRDLNTEAFF.

The chain has TRBV29-1 and TRBJ2-3; no clear D. Germline CDR1 and CDR2: SQVTM and ANQGSEA. The CDR3 has 14 amino acids. V was pared by 0 bases and J by 1 base, with 8 bases between. CDR3 nucleotide sequence: TGCAGCGTTGAAGAACACGGCGGCACAGATACGCAGTATTTT. Protein sequence: CSVEEHGGTDTQYF.